Listed here is a single T cell receptor (beta chain). The target antigen is unknown. This sample was taken from a study of identical twins. Points from the study as a whole: The models gave estimates that fell short of the out-of-frame TCR alpha sharing seen in monozygotic twins. Conclusions leaned on cross-sectional statistical analysis and did not track the same donors over time.

Template switching supplied a universal primer site; unique molecular identifiers were carried on the cDNA. Each CDR3 protein gets one entry after TCRdb re-called the 5' RACE reads with MiXCR. Here the sample spans about 250,000 distinct CDR3 sequences, approximately 7.8% being singletons. The CDR3 is made up of 14 amino acids. CDR1 and CDR2 (germline): MDHEN, SYDVKM. Trimming removed 3 bases from V and 7 bases from J, with 13 bases in between. This same sample was also part of a study on yellow fever vaccine responses in identical twins. As that study records: Twins reportedly had a vaccine T cell response that seemed partly convergent, partly personalized.

The specimen was CD8+ T cells sorted from blood. The rearrangement joins TRBV28 to TRBJ1-5; maybe TRBD1 (5 bases). The source of this sequence is a young woman in good health. CDR3: CASSLVGGGQPQHF. In DNA form, the CDR3 reads TGTGCCAGCAGTTTGGTGGGGGGAGGGCAGCCCCAGCATTTT. Complete variable domain (other parts from reference TRBV28 and TRBJ1-5): DVKVTQSSRYLVKRTGEKVFLECVQDMDHENMFWYRQDPGLGLRLIYFSYDVKMKEKGDIPEGYSVSREKKERFSLILESASTNQTSMYLCASSLVGGGQPQHFGDGTRLSIL.